This T cell receptor beta chain comes out of a study of blood T cells in healthy people across ages. V trimming: 5 bases; J trimming: 4 bases; junction bases outside the gene matches: 7. The V gene's germline CDR1 is SEHNR and CDR2 FQNEAQ (reference sequence). The CDR3 sequence is 14 residues long. The authors ran a second PCR of about 6 to 11 cycles using a sample-barcoded 5' primer and a J-beta primer mix. TCRdb re-analysed the 5' RACE reads in MiXCR, keeping a single row per CDR3 protein. The sample has hundreds of thousands of distinct CDR3 sequences; 20% to 30% are singletons. The data also belong to a second study, concerning T cells of mothers and their children.

This clonotype was obtained from a boy between 10 and 17 years old in good health. The source material was blood. V usage is TRBV7-9 and J usage is TRBJ2-7; 8 nucleotides align to TRBD1. The CDR3 is CASSTPGGAYEQYF. In nucleotides, the CDR3 is TGTGCCAGCAGCACCCCAGGGGGCGCATACGAGCAGTACTTC. Using reference TRBV7-9 and TRBJ2-7 for the parts outside the CDR3, the full variable domain is DTGVSQNPRHKITKRGQNVTFRCDPISEHNRLYWYRQTLGQGPEFLTYFQNEAQLEKSRLLSDRFSAERPKGSFSTLEIQRTEQGDSAMYLCASSTPGGAYEQYFGPGTRLTVT.